This T cell receptor (beta chain) stems from a study of memory CD4+ T cells and cytomegalovirus serostatus (dated by TCRdb to the late 2010s). Background for the entire study: The cohort included approximately 35 healthy adults from Belgium, of whom 9 were CMV seropositive and approximately 25 were CMV seronegative. The study sequenced CD4+ memory TCRbeta repertoires of a Belgian cohort with known cytomegalovirus serostatus to replicate a published TCR-based CMV serostatus classifier. Results the study describes overall, beyond this receptor: Of 164 previously reported CMV-associated TCRbeta sequences, 67 appeared in the CD4+ memory repertoires, each in one to five individuals. The results were interpreted as suggesting that the CMV-associated TCR signature is largely present in the CD4+ memory repertoire. A median bootstrapped AUC of about 0.95 with a 95% CI of 0.76-1.00 was achieved on the Belgian cohort by the original-framework classifier. Only CD4+CD45RO+ memory cells were sequenced, in contrast to the original study, in which naive and memory CD4+ and CD8+ populations were covered. For predicting CMV serostatus, the median bootstrapped AUC was approximately 0.95 using the original framework and around 0.91 using a US-trained random forest.

The Quick-DNA Microprep Kit was used to extract genomic DNA from the sorted cells. TCRbeta DNA was amplified with the immunoSEQ hsTCRbeta kit following the manufacturer's protocol. An Illumina MiSeq instrument was used to sequence the TCRbeta libraries. Per the source publication's procedure: After out-of-frame sequences were removed, 2.4 million or so distinct TCRbeta sequences remained, averaging about 67,000 per individual. Each individual was scored by the count of around 160 previously reported CMV-associated TCRbeta sequences and the total productive distinct TCRbeta count. A beta-binomial model was reimplemented in Python, and random forests from scikit-learn, run with default parameters, were trained on data from the US cohort. Classifier performance on the Belgian cohort was summarized as median AUC with percentile confidence intervals calculated over 10,000 bootstrap iterations. TCRdb mirrors the immuneACCESS table, restricted to in-frame sequences. Some clones are absent from its copies; in checked studies, under half trace to an unresolved V gene, and the reason for the others is unknown. The V and J calls and clone size come from that table; D and trimming were worked out from the DNA. The sample profile shows about 64,000 clones; 77% of them were found once. The ten largest clones represent nearly 0.9% of the sample.

As to this clone: No antigen is known for it. No base quality values were provided; no much bigger clone lies one nucleotide off.

Single viable CD3+CD4+CD8-CD45RO+ cells were sorted as memory CD4+ T cells on a FACSAria II. CMV serostatus was determined with a Roche Elecsys assay detecting serum IgG against CMV pp150, pp28, p38 and p52. Once the samples were thawed, total CD4+ T cells were enriched through positive selection using CD4 magnetic microbeads. The samples came from a separate study whose specific focus was interrogating the CD4+ T cell memory repertoire. Following standard operating procedures, peripheral blood mononuclear cells were isolated and cryopreserved, while serum was kept at -80 degrees C. Staining used CD3-PerCP (BW264/56), CD4-APC (RPA-T4), CD45RO-PE (UCHT1) and CD8-Pacific Orange (3B5) antibodies, with Sytox blue excluding non-viable cells. CDR1 and CDR2, per the germline V gene, are SGHTA and FQGTGA. The cysteine opens and the phenylalanine closes a CDR3 of 12 amino acids. Only the CDR3 DNA is retained, 36 bases long and in frame from the first base. Trimming at the junction amounts to 2 bases on V and 10 bases on J, and the germline ends lie 9 bases apart.

The source of this sequence is an adult in good health and CMV-seronegative. The sequenced sample was memory CD4+ T cells from blood. This sequence uses TRBV7-3 and TRBJ2-1, with a tentative D call of TRBD1 or TRBD2, each matching 5 bases. The bases are TGTGCCAGCAGCTTATCCGGGGACGAGCAGTTCTTC. Translated, this gives CASSLSGDEQFF.